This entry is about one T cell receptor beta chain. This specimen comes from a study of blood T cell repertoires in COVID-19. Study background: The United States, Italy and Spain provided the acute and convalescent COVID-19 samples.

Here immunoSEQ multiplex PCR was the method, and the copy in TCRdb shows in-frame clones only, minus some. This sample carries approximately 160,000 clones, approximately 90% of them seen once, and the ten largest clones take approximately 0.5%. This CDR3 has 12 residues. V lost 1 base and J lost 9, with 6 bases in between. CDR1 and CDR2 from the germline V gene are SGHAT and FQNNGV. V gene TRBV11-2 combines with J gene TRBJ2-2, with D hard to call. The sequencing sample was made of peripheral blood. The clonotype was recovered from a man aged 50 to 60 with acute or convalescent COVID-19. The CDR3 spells CASSLGARELFF. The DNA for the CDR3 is TGTGCCAGCAGCTTAGGGGCCAGGGAGCTGTTTTTT.